The following is a T cell receptor beta chain sequence with its context. Authors' processing steps: Amplification of reference gene primers provided the estimated nucleated cell counts. TCRdb's copy holds only in-frame clones and misses some; the assay was immunoSEQ multiplex PCR. That table gives V, J and clone size, and the DNA gave D and trimming. The table includes around 99,000 clones, around 80% detected once. The data derive from a study of blood T cell repertoires in COVID-19. Study background: Some COVID-19 samples were acute and others convalescent; all came from the United States, Italy and Spain. PBMCs, B-cell-depleted T cells, or T cells were the source of the cDNA or gDNA that made up the material.

The CDR3 is 14 amino acids. Germline values: CDR1 MNHEY, CDR2 SVGAGI. V lost 6 bases to trimming and J lost 7 bases; unmatched junction nucleotides: 9. Material for sequencing was peripheral blood. The source of this sequence is a man aged 50-60 years who had recovered from COVID-19. The rearrangement links TRBV6-5 to TRBJ1-2; TRBD1 matches at 9 bases. CDR3 in DNA: TGTGCCAGCAGAGTAACAGGGGGCCTAGGTGGCTACACCTTC. It encodes CASRVTGGLGGYTF.